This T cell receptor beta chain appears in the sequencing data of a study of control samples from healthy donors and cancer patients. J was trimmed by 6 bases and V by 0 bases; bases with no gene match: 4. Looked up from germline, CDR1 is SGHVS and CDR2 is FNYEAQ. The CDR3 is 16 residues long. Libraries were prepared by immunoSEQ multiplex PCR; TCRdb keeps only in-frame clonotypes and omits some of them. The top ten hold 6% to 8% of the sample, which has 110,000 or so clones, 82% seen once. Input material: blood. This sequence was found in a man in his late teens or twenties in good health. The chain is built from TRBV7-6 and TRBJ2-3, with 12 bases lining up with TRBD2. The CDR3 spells CASSLAASGGADTQYF. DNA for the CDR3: TGTGCCAGCAGCTTAGCGGCTAGCGGGGGGGCGGATACGCAGTATTTT.